This T cell receptor beta chain was sequenced for a study of identical twins. Each CDR3 protein gets one entry after TCRdb re-called the 5' RACE reads with MiXCR. This sample has some 100,000 distinct CDR3 sequences, with 5.9% found just once. CDR1 KGHSH and CDR2 LQKENI come from the germline V gene. The V end was cut by 2 bases, the J end by 3 bases, with 9 bases between. This CDR3 comprises 14 residues. As regards this clonotype: The antigen is undetermined.

General study results and limits: The study found weaker excess twin sharing in beta out-of-frame sequences.

The chain joins TRBV18 to TRBJ2-3, with unresolved D. The specimen sequenced was memory T cells sorted from blood. This TCR came from a woman aged 50 to 60 in good health. The CDR3 region has the DNA TGTGCCAGCTCACCAGGTAAAGGGACAGATACGCAGTATTTT. Residues: CASSPGKGTDTQYF.